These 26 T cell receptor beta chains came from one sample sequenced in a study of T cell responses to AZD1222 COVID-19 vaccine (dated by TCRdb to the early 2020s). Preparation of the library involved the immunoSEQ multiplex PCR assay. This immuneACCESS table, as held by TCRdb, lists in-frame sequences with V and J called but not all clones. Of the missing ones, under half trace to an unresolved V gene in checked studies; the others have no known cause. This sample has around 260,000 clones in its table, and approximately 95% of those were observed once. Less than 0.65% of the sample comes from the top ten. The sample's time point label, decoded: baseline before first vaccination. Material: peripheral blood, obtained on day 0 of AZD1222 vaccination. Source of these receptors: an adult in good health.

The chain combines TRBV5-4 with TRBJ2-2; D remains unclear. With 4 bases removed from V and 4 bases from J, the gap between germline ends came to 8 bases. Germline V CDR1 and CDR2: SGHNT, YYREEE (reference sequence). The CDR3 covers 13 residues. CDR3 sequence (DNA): TGTGCCAGCAGCGTGGACCCCACCGGGGAGCTGTTTTTT. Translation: CASSVDPTGELFF.

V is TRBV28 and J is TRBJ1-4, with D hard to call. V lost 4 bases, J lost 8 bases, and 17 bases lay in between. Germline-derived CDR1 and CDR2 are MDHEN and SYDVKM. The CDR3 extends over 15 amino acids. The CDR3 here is CASSSGGGRVEKLFF. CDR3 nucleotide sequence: TGTGCCAGCAGTTCGGGAGGTGGGCGAGTGGAAAAACTGTTTTTT.

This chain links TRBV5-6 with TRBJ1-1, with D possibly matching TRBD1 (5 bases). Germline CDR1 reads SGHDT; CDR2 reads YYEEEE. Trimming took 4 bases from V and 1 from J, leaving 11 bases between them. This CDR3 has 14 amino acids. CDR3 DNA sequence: TGTGCCAGCAGCAAGGACATAGAGAACACTGAAGCTTTCTTT. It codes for CASSKDIENTEAFF.

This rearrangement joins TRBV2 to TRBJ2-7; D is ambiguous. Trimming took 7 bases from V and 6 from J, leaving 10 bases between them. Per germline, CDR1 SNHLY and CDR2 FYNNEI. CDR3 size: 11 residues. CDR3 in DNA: TGTGCCAGCACTATAAAGTCCGAGCAGTACTTC. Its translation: CASTIKSEQYF.

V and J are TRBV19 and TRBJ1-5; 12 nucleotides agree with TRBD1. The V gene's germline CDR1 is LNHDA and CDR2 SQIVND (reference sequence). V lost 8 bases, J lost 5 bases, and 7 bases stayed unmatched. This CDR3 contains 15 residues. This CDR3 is CASCTGTGGDQPQHF. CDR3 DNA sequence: TGTGCCAGTTGCACCGGGACAGGGGGCGATCAGCCCCAGCATTTT.

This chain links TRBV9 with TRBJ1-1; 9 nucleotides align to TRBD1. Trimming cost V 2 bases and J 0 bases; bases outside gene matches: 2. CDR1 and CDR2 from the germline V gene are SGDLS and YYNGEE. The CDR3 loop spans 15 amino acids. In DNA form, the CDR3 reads TGTGCCAGCAGCGTGGGACAGGGAGTGAACACTGAAGCTTTCTTT. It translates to CASSVGQGVNTEAFF.

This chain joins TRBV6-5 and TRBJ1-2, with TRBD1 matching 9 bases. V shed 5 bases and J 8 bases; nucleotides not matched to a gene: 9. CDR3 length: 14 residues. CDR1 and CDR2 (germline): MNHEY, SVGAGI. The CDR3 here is CASSPSTGGAGYTF. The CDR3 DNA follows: TGTGCCAGCAGTCCATCAACAGGGGGCGCGGGCTACACCTTC.

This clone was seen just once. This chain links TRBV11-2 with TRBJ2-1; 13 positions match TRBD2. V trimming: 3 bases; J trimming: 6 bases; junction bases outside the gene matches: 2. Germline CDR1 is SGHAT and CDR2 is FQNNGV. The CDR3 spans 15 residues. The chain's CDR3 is CASSFTSGRGNEQFF. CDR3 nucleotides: TGTGCCAGCAGCTTTACTAGCGGGAGGGGCAATGAGCAGTTCTTC.

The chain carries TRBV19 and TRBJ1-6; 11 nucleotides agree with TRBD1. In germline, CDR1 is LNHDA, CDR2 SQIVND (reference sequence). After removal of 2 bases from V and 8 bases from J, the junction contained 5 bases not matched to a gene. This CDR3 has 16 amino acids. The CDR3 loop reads CASSIRTGGADSPLHF. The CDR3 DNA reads TGTGCCAGTAGTATAAGGACAGGGGGCGCGGATTCACCCCTCCACTTT.

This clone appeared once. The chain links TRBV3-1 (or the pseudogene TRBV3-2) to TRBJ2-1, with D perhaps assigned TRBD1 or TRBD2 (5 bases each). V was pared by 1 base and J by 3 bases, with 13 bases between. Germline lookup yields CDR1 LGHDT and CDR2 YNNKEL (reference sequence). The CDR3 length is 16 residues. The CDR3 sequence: CASSQVTGPNYNEQFF. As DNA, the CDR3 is TGTGCCAGCAGCCAAGTGACGGGGCCAAACTACAATGAGCAGTTCTTC.

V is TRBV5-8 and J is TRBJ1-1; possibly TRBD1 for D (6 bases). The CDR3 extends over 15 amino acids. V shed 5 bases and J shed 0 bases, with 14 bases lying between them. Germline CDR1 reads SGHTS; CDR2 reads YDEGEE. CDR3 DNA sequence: TGTGCCAGCAGGCATACAGGGTGGATGAACACTGAAGCTTTCTTT. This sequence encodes CASRHTGWMNTEAFF.

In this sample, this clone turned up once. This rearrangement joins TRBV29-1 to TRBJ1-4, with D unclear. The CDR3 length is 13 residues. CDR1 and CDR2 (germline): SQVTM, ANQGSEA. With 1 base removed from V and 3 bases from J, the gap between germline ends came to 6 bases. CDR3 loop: CSVEGTPNEKLFF. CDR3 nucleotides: TGCAGCGTTGAAGGGACGCCTAATGAAAAACTGTTTTTT.

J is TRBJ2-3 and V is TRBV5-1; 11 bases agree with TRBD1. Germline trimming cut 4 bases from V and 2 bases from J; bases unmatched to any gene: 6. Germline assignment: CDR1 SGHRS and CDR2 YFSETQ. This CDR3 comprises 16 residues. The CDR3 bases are TGCGCCAGCAGCGGAGGACAGGGGGCCCTCACAGATACGCAGTATTTT. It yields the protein CASSGGQGALTDTQYF. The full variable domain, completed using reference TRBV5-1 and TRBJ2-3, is KAGVTQTPRYLIKTRGQQVTLSCSPISGHRSVSWYQQTPGQGLQFLFEYFSETQRNKGNFPGRFSGRQFSNSRSEMNVSTLELGDSALYLCASSGGQGALTDTQYFGPGTRLTVL.

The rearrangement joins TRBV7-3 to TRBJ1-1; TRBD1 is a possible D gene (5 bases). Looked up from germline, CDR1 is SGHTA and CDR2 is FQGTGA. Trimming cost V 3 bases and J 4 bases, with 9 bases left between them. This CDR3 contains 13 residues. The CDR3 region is CASSLSGGTEAFF. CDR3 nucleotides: TGTGCCAGCAGCTTGTCCGGGGGCACTGAAGCTTTCTTT.

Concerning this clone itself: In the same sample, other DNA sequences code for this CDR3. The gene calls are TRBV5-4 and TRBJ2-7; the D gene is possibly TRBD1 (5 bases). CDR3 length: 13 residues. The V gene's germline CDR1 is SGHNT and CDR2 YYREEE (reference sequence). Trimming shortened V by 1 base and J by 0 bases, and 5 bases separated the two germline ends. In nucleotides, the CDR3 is TGTGCCAGCAGCTTGCAGGGCTCCTACGAGCAGTACTTC. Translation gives CASSLQGSYEQYF.

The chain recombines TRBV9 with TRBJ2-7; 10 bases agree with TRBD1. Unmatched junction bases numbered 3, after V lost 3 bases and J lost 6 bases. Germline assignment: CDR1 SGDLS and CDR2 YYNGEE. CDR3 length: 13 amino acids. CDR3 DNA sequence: TGTGCCAGCAGCGCGGACAGGGGGGCCGAGCAGTACTTC. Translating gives CASSADRGAEQYF.

CDR3 coding DNA: TGTGCCAGCAGCTTTAACTCCTACGAGCAGTACTTC. It is translated as CASSFNSYEQYF. The rearrangement joins TRBV7-9 to TRBJ2-7; D uncertain. This CDR3 has 12 amino acids. Between the trimmed V and J ends, which lost 3 bases and 0 bases, there was a span of 3 bases. Germline assignment: CDR1 SEHNR and CDR2 FQNEAQ (reference sequence).

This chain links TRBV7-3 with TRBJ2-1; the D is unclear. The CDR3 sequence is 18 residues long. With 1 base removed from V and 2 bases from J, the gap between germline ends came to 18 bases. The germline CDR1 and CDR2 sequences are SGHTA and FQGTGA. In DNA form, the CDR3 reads TGTGCCAGCAGCTTAAGGGGTGGAGCGACCCCTCCCTACAATGAGCAGTTCTTC. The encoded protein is CASSLRGGATPPYNEQFF.

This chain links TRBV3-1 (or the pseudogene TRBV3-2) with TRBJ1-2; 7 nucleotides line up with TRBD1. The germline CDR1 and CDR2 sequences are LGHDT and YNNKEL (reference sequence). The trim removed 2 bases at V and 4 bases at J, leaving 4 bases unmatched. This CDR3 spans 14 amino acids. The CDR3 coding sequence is TGTGCCAGCAGCCAACCTGCAGGGGGCTATGGCTACACCTTC. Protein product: CASSQPAGGYGYTF.

The CDR3 region has the DNA TGCGCCAGCAGCCAAGATCTTAATTCACCCCTCCACTTT. Protein sequence: CASSQDLNSPLHF. This sequence joins TRBV4-1 and TRBJ1-6; D remains unclear. Looked up from germline, CDR1 is MGHRA and CDR2 is YSYEKL. The CDR3 is made up of 13 amino acids. Trimming stripped 0 bases from V and 6 bases from J, with 3 bases between.

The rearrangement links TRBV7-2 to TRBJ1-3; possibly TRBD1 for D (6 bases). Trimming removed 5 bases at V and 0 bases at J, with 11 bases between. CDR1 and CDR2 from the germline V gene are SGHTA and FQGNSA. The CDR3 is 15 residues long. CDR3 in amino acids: CASSPRTVSGNTIYF. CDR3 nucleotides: TGTGCCAGCAGCCCTCGGACAGTCTCTGGAAACACCATATATTTT. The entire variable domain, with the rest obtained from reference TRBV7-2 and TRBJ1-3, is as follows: GAGVSQSPSNKVTEKGKDVELRCDPISGHTALYWYRQSLGQGLEFLIYFQGNSAPDKSGLPSDRFSAERTGGSVSTLTIQRTQQEDSAVYLCASSPRTVSGNTIYFGEGSWLTVV.

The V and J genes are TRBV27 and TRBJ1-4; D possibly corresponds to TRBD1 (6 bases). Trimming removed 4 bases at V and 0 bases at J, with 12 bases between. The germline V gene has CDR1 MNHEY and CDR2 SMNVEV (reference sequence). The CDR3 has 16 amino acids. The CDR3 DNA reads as TGTGCCAGCAGTTCACTACAGGGCGCAACTAATGAAAAACTGTTTTTT. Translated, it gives CASSSLQGATNEKLFF.

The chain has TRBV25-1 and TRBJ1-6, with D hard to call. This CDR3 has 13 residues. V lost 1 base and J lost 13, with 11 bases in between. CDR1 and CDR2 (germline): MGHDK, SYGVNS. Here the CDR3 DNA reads TGTGCCAGCAGTGAATTCGGGGTAGGGCCCCTCCACTTT. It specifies CASSEFGVGPLHF.

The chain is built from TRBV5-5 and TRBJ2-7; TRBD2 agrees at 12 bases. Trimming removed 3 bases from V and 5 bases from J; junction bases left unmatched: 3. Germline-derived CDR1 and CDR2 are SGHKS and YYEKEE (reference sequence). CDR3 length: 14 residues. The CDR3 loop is CASSSSGRADEQYF. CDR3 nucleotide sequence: TGTGCCAGCAGCTCTAGCGGGAGGGCCGACGAGCAGTACTTC.

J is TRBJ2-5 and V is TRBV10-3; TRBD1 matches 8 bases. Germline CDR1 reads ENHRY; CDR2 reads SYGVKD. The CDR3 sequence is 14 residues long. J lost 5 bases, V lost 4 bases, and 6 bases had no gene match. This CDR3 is CAISGGTGQETQYF. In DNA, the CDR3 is TGTGCCATCAGTGGTGGGACAGGCCAGGAGACCCAGTACTTC.

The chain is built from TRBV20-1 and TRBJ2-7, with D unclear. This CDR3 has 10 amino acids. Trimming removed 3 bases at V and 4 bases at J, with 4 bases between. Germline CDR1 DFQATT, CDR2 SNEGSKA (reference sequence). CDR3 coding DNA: TGCAGTGCTAGTGTGTACGAGCAGTACTTC. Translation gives CSASVYEQYF.